These T cell receptor beta chains were read from a single sample in a study of cytomegalovirus exposure and HLA in healthy donors. The method was immunoSEQ multiplex PCR; TCRdb's version includes in-frame clones alone and lacks a portion of them. This table holds fewer than 150,000 clones, roughly 75% found once. The specimen was PBMCs. The receptors originated from a man aged 25 to 40 in good health. CDR3s include the opening cysteine and the closing phenylalanine or tryptophan. A D gene is named only where the DNA matches it firmly. Clone size is stated in some rows and not others, as once, few, many or a class when expanded.

V	D	length	size	J	DNA	CDR3
TRBV5-1	TRBD2	16	-	TRBJ2-1	TGCGCCAGCAGCGAAACCGGGACTAGCTTGGGCAATGAGCAGTTCTTC	CASSETGTSLGNEQFF
TRBV5-1	-	13	once	TRBJ2-7	TGCGCCAGCGGGAGGACGGGCGGCTACGAGCAGTACTTC	CASGRTGGYEQYF
TRBV9	-	13	once	TRBJ2-5	TGTGCCAGCAGCGGAGACGGACGGGAAGGGCAGTACTTC	CASSGDGREGQYF
TRBV27	-	15	-	TRBJ2-1	TGTGCCAGCAGTCCGCGGGAAACCTCCTACAATGAGCAGTTCTTC	CASSPRETSYNEQFF
TRBV6-5	-	15	-	TRBJ1-2	TGTGCCAGCAGTTACTCGGGCAGGGCTAACTATGGCTACACCTTC	CASSYSGRANYGYTF
TRBV7-9	-	13	-	TRBJ2-7	TGTTCCAGCAGCTTAGGCTGGGGGGACGAGCAGTACTTC	CSSSLGWGDEQYF
TRBV6-1	-	13	-	TRBJ2-7	TGTGCCAGCGGGTGGGCCCCGCCCTACGAGCAGTACTTC	CASGWAPPYEQYF
TRBV15	TRBD1	14	-	TRBJ2-1	TGTGCCACCAGCGACAGGGGTAACTACAATGAGCAGTTCTTC	CATSDRGNYNEQFF
TRBV18	-	14	-	TRBJ2-2	TGTGCCAGCTCTATGGGCGAGAACACCGGGGAGCTGTTTTTT	CASSMGENTGELFF
TRBV23-1	-	13	-	TRBJ2-1	TGCGCCAGCAGTCGGGGCAGGGGGGATGAGCAGTTCTTC	CASSRGRGDEQFF
TRBV7-9	-	12	-	TRBJ2-7	TGTTCCAGCAGCTACGGTTCCTACGAGCAGTACTTC	CSSSYGSYEQYF
TRBV25-1	-	14	-	TRBJ2-1	TGTGCCAGCAGTGAATATAGAGGGTTCAATGAGCAGTTCTTC	CASSEYRGFNEQFF
TRBV28	-	16	-	TRBJ2-3	TGTGCCAGCAGTTTATACCCAGGGGAAAGTAGAGATACGCAGTATTTT	CASSLYPGESRDTQYF
TRBV28	-	12	once	TRBJ1-2	TGTGCCAGCAGTTCCAGGGTCCGTGGCTACACCTTC	CASSSRVRGYTF
TRBV30	-	14	-	TRBJ1-3	TGTGCCTGGGACCAAGCGGCAGGTAGAAACACCATATATTTT	CAWDQAAGRNTIYF
TRBV6-1	-	14	-	TRBJ2-2	TGTGCCAGCAGTGACCAGGCCAACACCGGGGAGCTGTTTTTT	CASSDQANTGELFF
TRBV7-9	TRBD1	16	few	TRBJ2-5	TGTGCCAGCAGCCACCGGGACAGGGGTCTCCAAGAGACCCAGTACTTC	CASSHRDRGLQETQYF